Following are 32 T cell receptor beta chains from one sample sequenced in a study of cytomegalovirus exposure and HLA in healthy donors. Use of 60 Vbeta and 13 Jbeta primers characterized the PCR. Libraries were prepared by immunoSEQ multiplex PCR; TCRdb keeps only in-frame clonotypes and omits some of them. The table includes around 130,000 clones, roughly two thirds detected once. Sequenced: PBMCs. These receptors were collected from a man in his thirties or forties in good health and CMV-seropositive.

The chain employs TRBV7-9 and TRBJ1-1, with 9 bases fitting TRBD1. Germline CDR1 and CDR2: SEHNR and FQNEAQ (reference sequence). This CDR3 has 15 residues. Losses at the gene ends were 3 bases for V and 9 bases for J; bases not matched to a gene: 11. In nucleotides, the CDR3 is TGTGCCAGCAGCTTCATACCGGGACAGGGATTGCAAGCTTTCTTT. This sequence encodes CASSFIPGQGLQAFF.

The genes are TRBV18 and TRBJ2-1, with TRBD2 identical over 9 bases. CDR1 KGHSH and CDR2 LQKENI come from the germline V gene. CDR3 length: 15 residues. V shed 0 bases and J 5 bases; nucleotides not matched to a gene: 2. The CDR3 DNA reads as TGTGCCAGCTCACCACCTTCTAGCGGGGACAATGAGCAGTTCTTC. Amino acids: CASSPPSSGDNEQFF.

The CDR3, as DNA: TGTGCCAGCAGCTCGAACAGGGGAGAAACCCAGTACTTC. Translation gives CASSSNRGETQYF. The chain joins TRBV7-2 to TRBJ2-5; 7 positions agree with TRBD1. Germline V gene lookup returns CDR1 SGHTA and CDR2 FQGNSA. The ends lost 4 bases at V and 8 bases at J; junction bases unmatched: 7. CDR3 length equals 13 residues.

This chain joins TRBV5-1 and TRBJ1-5, with D uncertain. This CDR3 has 14 residues. CDR1 SGHRS and CDR2 YFSETQ come from the germline V gene. Between the trimmed V and J ends, which lost 2 bases and 3 bases, there was a span of 9 bases. CDR3 bases: TGCGCCAGCAGCTTAGAGGGCCCCAATCAGCCCCAGCATTTT. Translation: CASSLEGPNQPQHF.

This chain connects TRBV6-5 to TRBJ2-4; 9 bases are a match to TRBD1. The CDR3 runs to 15 residues. CDR1 and CDR2 from the germline V gene are MNHEY and SVGAGI. The junction had 4 bases not matched to a gene; V was cut back by 4 bases and J by 3 bases. The CDR3 nucleotides read TGTGCCAGCAGTTCACAGGGGGCAGGCAAAAACATTCAGTACTTC. This encodes CASSSQGAGKNIQYF.

This clone was counted once. The chain uses TRBV9 and TRBJ2-3; TRBD1 is a possible D gene (6 bases). The ends were cut back, 2 bases at V and 3 bases at J, with 31 bases in the middle. The CDR3 loop spans 21 amino acids. CDR1 and CDR2 (germline): SGDLS, YYNGEE. CDR3 in amino acids: CASSVFPRQAWSSSVTDTQYF. Here the CDR3 DNA reads TGTGCCAGCAGCGTGTTCCCGAGACAGGCCTGGTCATCCTCGGTTACAGATACGCAGTATTTT.

This chain joins TRBV6-4 and TRBJ2-1, with D possibly TRBD2 on 6 matching bases. V shed 3 bases and J shed 7 bases, with 16 bases lying between them. This CDR3 spans 15 amino acids. Germline V gene data show CDR1 as MRHNA and CDR2 as SNTAGT. CDR3 residues: CASSDGKGGVNEQFF. The CDR3 DNA reads TGTGCCAGCAGTGATGGGAAGGGAGGTGTAAATGAGCAGTTCTTC.

This chain connects TRBV28 to TRBJ1-1, with 10 bases aligning to TRBD1. J lost 12 bases, V lost 3 bases, and 10 bases had no gene match. The CDR3 runs to 14 residues. CDR1 and CDR2 (germline): MDHEN, SYDVKM. The CDR3 nucleotides read TGTGCCAGCAGTTTTTCCGACAGGGGGCGCGGTTCTTTCTTT. Translation: CASSFSDRGRGSFF.

This clone was recorded only once. This chain connects TRBV11-2 to TRBJ2-1; D perhaps matches TRBD2 (5 bases). CDR1 is SGHAT, CDR2 FQNNGV, per germline. This CDR3 has 11 amino acids. V gave up 5 bases and J gave up 8 bases, with 7 bases separating them. CDR3 sequence (DNA): TGTGCCAGCAGCCCGAGGGATGAGCAGTTCTTC. It specifies CASSPRDEQFF.

The rearrangement uses TRBV4-1 and TRBJ2-1, with 10 bases aligning to TRBD2. Germline V gene data show CDR1 as MGHRA and CDR2 as YSYEKL. V trimming: 3 bases; J trimming: 2 bases; junction bases outside the gene matches: 10. The CDR3 is 18 residues long. CDR3 loop: CASSHRQGTSGTYNEQFF. The CDR3, as DNA: TGCGCCAGCAGCCACCGGCAGGGCACTAGCGGGACCTACAATGAGCAGTTCTTC.

The chain has TRBV5-6 and TRBJ2-5; no firm D call. The CDR3 has 14 residues. With 4 bases removed from V and 2 bases from J, the gap between germline ends came to 12 bases. Germline V gives CDR1 SGHDT, CDR2 YYEEEE. The CDR3, as DNA: TGTGCCAGCAGCCCTGAGCCGCAACAAGAGACCCAGTACTTC. Its translation: CASSPEPQQETQYF.

This clone came up once. The same CDR3 arises from other DNA sequences in this sample as well. The chain combines TRBV4-1 with TRBJ1-2; TRBD1 agrees at 7 bases. V lost 4 bases, J lost 8 bases, and 16 bases stayed unmatched. From germline, CDR1 is MGHRA and CDR2 YSYEKL. This CDR3 contains 16 residues. The CDR3 DNA sequence: TGCGCCAGCAGCCCCACCGAGAGGACAGGACTCAGAGGCTACACCTTC. It specifies CASSPTERTGLRGYTF.

This clone was detected only once. The chain joins TRBV5-6 to TRBJ2-3, with a tentative D call TRBD1 (6 bases). CDR3 length: 14 amino acids. V lost 5 bases and J lost 0, with 10 bases in between. The germline V gene encodes CDR1 SGHDT and CDR2 YYEEEE. This CDR3 reads CASSSGQSTDTQYF. In DNA form, the CDR3 reads TGTGCCAGCAGTTCCGGACAGAGCACAGATACGCAGTATTTT. The full variable domain, its missing parts supplied by reference TRBV5-6 and TRBJ2-3, is DAGVTQSPTHLIKTRGQQVTLRCSPKSGHDTVSWYQQALGQGPQFIFQYYEEEERQRGNFPDRFSGHQFPNYSSELNVNALLLGDSALYLCASSSGQSTDTQYFGPGTRLTVL.

J is TRBJ2-7 and V is TRBV2; possibly TRBD1 for D (5 bases). CDR1 is SNHLY, CDR2 FYNNEI, per germline. The ends were cut back, 6 bases at V and 2 bases at J, with 14 bases in the middle. There are 14 residues in the CDR3. Here the CDR3 reads CASRNTGVPYEQYF. The CDR3 DNA is TGTGCCAGCAGGAATACAGGAGTACCCTACGAGCAGTACTTC.

The chain joins TRBV28 to TRBJ1-2; D perhaps matches TRBD1 (5 bases). With 7 bases removed from V and 7 bases from J, the gap between germline ends came to 22 bases. The CDR3 runs 15 residues. Germline CDR1 reads MDHEN; CDR2 reads SYDVKM. CDR3 bases: TGTGCCAGCACCTTGGGTGGGGCGCATGCCCCTGGCTACACCTTC. The encoded protein is CASTLGGAHAPGYTF.

The V and J genes are TRBV5-6 and TRBJ1-2, with a possible D match to TRBD1 (5 bases). The germline V gene encodes CDR1 SGHDT and CDR2 YYEEEE. The CDR3 is 13 residues long. The V and J ends lost 4 bases and 2 bases respectively, with 9 bases between them. The CDR3 reads CASSLDSNYGYTF. The CDR3 nucleotides are TGTGCCAGCAGCCTCGACAGCAACTATGGCTACACCTTC.

This chain uses TRBV5-6 with TRBJ2-7, with TRBD1 as a possible D gene (5 bases). The V end was cut by 0 bases, the J end by 5 bases, with 9 bases between. CDR1 and CDR2 from the germline V gene are SGHDT and YYEEEE. The CDR3 length is 13 residues. CDR3: CASSLEGVNEQYF. DNA for the CDR3: TGTGCCAGCAGCTTGGAAGGGGTGAACGAGCAGTACTTC.

The chain has TRBV27 and TRBJ2-1; TRBD1 matches at 9 bases. Germline CDR1 MNHEY, CDR2 SMNVEV (reference sequence). The CDR3 contains 16 residues. V shed 4 bases and J 4 bases; nucleotides not matched to a gene: 8. The CDR3 loop reads CASSSSRDRAYNEQFF. The CDR3 region has the DNA TGTGCCAGCAGTTCCAGCCGGGACAGGGCATACAATGAGCAGTTCTTC.

This clone was observed a handful of times. The V and J genes are TRBV7-6 and TRBJ2-5; D call uncertain. V was trimmed by 5 bases and J by 4 bases, leaving 11 bases between them. There are 13 residues in the CDR3. The germline V gene encodes CDR1 SGHVS and CDR2 FNYEAQ. The CDR3 DNA sequence: TGTGCCAGCAGCCCAATTAGATCAGAGACCCAGTACTTC. This encodes CASSPIRSETQYF.

This sequence joins TRBV5-1 and TRBJ2-2; D remains unclear. V was pared by 5 bases and J by 3 bases, with 8 bases between. This CDR3 has 13 amino acids. Germline V gene lookup returns CDR1 SGHRS and CDR2 YFSETQ. The CDR3 DNA reads as TGCGCCAGCAGATTCCCGGACACCGGGGAGCTGTTTTTT. Its translation is CASRFPDTGELFF.

V gene TRBV4-2 combines with J gene TRBJ2-3; 13 bases match TRBD2. The CDR3 totals 21 residues. Per the germline V gene, CDR1 is LGHNA and CDR2 is YNFKEQ. The V gene end was trimmed by 2 bases and the J gene end by 2 bases; junction bases not matched to a gene: 16. The CDR3 DNA reads as TGTGCCAGCAGCCAAACACCGACTAGCGGGAGGTTTAGCTTGGACACAGATACGCAGTATTTT. It yields the protein CASSQTPTSGRFSLDTDTQYF.

This clone has only a few counts. The rearrangement links TRBV6-6 to TRBJ1-3; possible D gene TRBD1, 5 bases. The CDR3 is made up of 15 amino acids. Germline V gives CDR1 MNHNY, CDR2 SVGAGI (reference sequence). Deletions cut 0 bases from V and 7 bases from J, with 13 bases between. The chain's CDR3 is CASSYSPTGGNTIYF. The CDR3 coding sequence is TGTGCCAGCAGTTACTCCCCCACGGGGGGGAACACCATATATTTT.

The gene calls are TRBV4-2 and TRBJ2-3, with TRBD2 matching over 9 bases. Germline CDR1 reads LGHNA; CDR2 reads YNFKEQ. V was clipped by 0 bases and J by 4 bases; unmatched bases: 17. This CDR3 has 20 amino acids. This CDR3 is CASSQDPSGRPKLFADTQYF. CDR3 nucleotides: TGTGCCAGCAGCCAAGATCCAAGCGGGAGGCCGAAGTTATTCGCAGATACGCAGTATTTT.

The chain employs TRBV15 and TRBJ2-7, with TRBD1 matching 7 bases. The ends lost 1 base at V and 3 bases at J; junction bases unmatched: 12. Looked up from germline, CDR1 is LNHNV and CDR2 is YYDKDF (reference sequence). This CDR3 comprises 17 residues. The CDR3 spells CATSRALRGQLNYEQYF. For the CDR3, the DNA is TGTGCCACCAGCAGAGCCCTAAGGGGACAGCTGAACTACGAGCAGTACTTC.

The CDR3 DNA sequence: TGTGCCTGGAGTCTACCCAATTACAATGAGCAGTTCTTC. It specifies CAWSLPNYNEQFF. This chain connects TRBV30 to TRBJ2-1; no firm D call. The CDR3 length is 13 residues. The V end lost 2 bases, the J end lost 4 bases, and 9 bases lay between the germline ends. Germline V gene lookup returns CDR1 GTSNPN and CDR2 SVGIG (reference sequence). The variable domain in full, with the rest retrieved from reference TRBV30 and TRBJ2-1, is SQTIHQWPATLVQPVGSPLSLECTVEGTSNPNLYWYRQAAGRGLQLLFYSVGIGQISSEVPQNLSASRPQDRQFILSSKKLLLSDSGFYLCAWSLPNYNEQFFGPGTRLTVL.

This clone has just one count. The rearrangement joins TRBV28 to TRBJ2-5; D ambiguous. Germline CDR1 reads MDHEN; CDR2 reads SYDVKM. V was shortened by 7 bases and J by 3 bases, with 6 bases between the two germline ends. The CDR3 runs to 11 residues. The CDR3 DNA is TGTGCCAGCACCCGGGAAGAGACCCAGTACTTC. This codes for CASTREETQYF.

This chain links TRBV28 with TRBJ2-3; TRBD2 matches 10 bases. The CDR3 loop spans 13 amino acids. The V segment lost 8 bases and the J segment 5 bases; nucleotides outside the gene matches: 4. Per the germline V gene, CDR1 is MDHEN and CDR2 is SYDVKM. CDR3 bases: TGTGCCAGCGGGGGACTAGCGCAAGATACGCAGTATTTT. It specifies CASGGLAQDTQYF.

This chain links TRBV4-1 with TRBJ2-1, with D perhaps matching TRBD2 (6 bases). CDR1 MGHRA and CDR2 YSYEKL come from the germline V gene. V lost 3 bases, J lost 6 bases, and 15 bases lay in between. There are 15 residues in the CDR3. CDR3 residues: CASSHVSTRRNEQFF. Here the CDR3 DNA reads TGCGCCAGCAGCCATGTATCGACTAGGCGCAATGAGCAGTTCTTC.

A few counts support this clone. The gene calls are TRBV4-3 and TRBJ2-3; TRBD2 is a possible D gene (7 bases). CDR3 length: 16 amino acids. The germline V and J ends were trimmed by 2 bases and 5 bases, with 17 bases remaining between them. Germline V CDR1 and CDR2: LGHNA, YSLEER. CDR3: CASSQMRGGAGDTQYF. DNA of the CDR3: TGCGCCAGCAGCCAAATGAGGGGGGGCGCGGGAGATACGCAGTATTTT.

The J gene is TRBJ2-5, the V gene TRBV18, with 8 bases that match TRBD2. The CDR3 covers 15 residues. Per the germline V gene, CDR1 is KGHSH and CDR2 is LQKENI. J gave up 1 base and V 5 bases, and 6 bases lay outside the gene matches. This chain's CDR3 is CASSKSSGRQETQYF. The CDR3 DNA sequence: TGTGCCAGCTCAAAGTCTAGCGGGCGCCAAGAGACCCAGTACTTC.

The chain uses TRBV6-5 and TRBJ2-2; weak D call: TRBD1 (5 bases). V lost 5 bases, J lost 2 bases, and 12 bases lay in between. The CDR3 is 15 amino acids. CDR1 MNHEY and CDR2 SVGAGI come from the germline V gene. CDR3 in DNA: TGTGCCAGCAGTCCCTTCAGGGCTAACACCGGGGAGCTGTTTTTT. It is translated as CASSPFRANTGELFF.

J is TRBJ1-1 and V is TRBV19; 7 bases fit TRBD1. V gave up 3 bases and J gave up 10 bases; unmatched junction bases: 5. CDR1 and CDR2 from the germline V gene are LNHDA and SQIVND (reference sequence). There are 12 residues in the CDR3. CDR3 protein: CASSIGRTGAFF. The CDR3 nucleotides are TGTGCCAGTAGTATTGGGCGGACAGGAGCTTTCTTT.